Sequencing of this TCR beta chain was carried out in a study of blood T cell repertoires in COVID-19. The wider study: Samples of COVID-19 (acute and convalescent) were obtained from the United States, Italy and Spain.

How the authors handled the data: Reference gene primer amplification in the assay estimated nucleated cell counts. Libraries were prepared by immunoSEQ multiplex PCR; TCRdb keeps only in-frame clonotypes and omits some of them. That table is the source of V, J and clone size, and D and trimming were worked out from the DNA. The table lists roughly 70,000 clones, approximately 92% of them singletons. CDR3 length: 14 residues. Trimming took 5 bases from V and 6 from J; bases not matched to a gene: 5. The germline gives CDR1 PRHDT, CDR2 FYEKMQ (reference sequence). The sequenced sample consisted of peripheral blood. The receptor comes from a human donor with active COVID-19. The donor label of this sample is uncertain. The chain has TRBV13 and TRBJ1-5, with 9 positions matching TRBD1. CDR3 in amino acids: CASSRGQGGQPQHF. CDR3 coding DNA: TGTGCCAGCAGCCGGGGACAGGGCGGTCAGCCCCAGCATTTT.